Following are 10 T cell receptor beta chains from one sample sequenced in a study of spatial heterogeneity in lung cancer (dated by TCRdb to between 2018 and 2021). What the time point label conveys for this sample: sample taken at primary tumor resection. TCR sequencing used whole RNA extracted from tumor and nontumor lung tissue, or from cryopreserved PBMC samples, without cell sorting. The method behind the library was 5' RACE. Sequencing took place on a NextSeq 500. The public reads were reprocessed in TCRdb via fastp at Q25 and MiXCR, keeping in-frame beta chains. One record per CDR3 amino acid sequence lists the most common genes and DNA. Present in this sample are about 38,000 distinct CDR3 sequences, roughly 7.4% of which were seen just once. The ten largest clones capture approximately 30% of the sample. The sample was PBMCs, taken at surgery. The source is a male donor with early-stage non-small cell lung cancer.

As to this clonotype: This may stem from a read error, because a much larger clone lies one nucleotide away. The chain has TRBV12-3 or TRBV12-4 and TRBJ2-2; TRBD2 is a possible D gene (5 bases). This CDR3 region has 15 residues. The CDR3, as DNA: TGTGCCAGCCGCCGAGAGGGCCCCAGCTCCGGGGAGCTGGTTTTT. Translating gives CASRREGPSSGELVF.

This chain uses TRBV3-1 with TRBJ1-2, with a tentative D call TRBD1 (5 bases). The germline V gene has CDR1 LGHDT and CDR2 YNNKEL (reference sequence). The V and J ends lost 3 bases and 4 bases respectively, with 15 bases between them. The CDR3 is made up of 15 amino acids. The CDR3 DNA sequence: TGTGCCAGCAGCCAGGGGCAGGGCGTAACCTATGGCTACACCTTC. It encodes CASSQGQGVTYGYTF.

The CDR3 DNA reads as TGTGCCAGCAGCTATAGCGGGGGGGCCGGTGAGGCAGATACGCAGTATTTT. Its translation is CASSYSGGAGEADTQYF. This rearrangement joins TRBV7-2 to TRBJ2-3, with TRBD2 matching 11 bases. With V trimmed by 4 bases and J by 4 bases, 10 bases remained unmatched. The CDR3 is made up of 17 amino acids. CDR1 and CDR2 from the germline V gene are SGHTA and FQGNSA.

This clonotype came up many times. J is TRBJ1-1 and V is TRBV7-2; D gene uncertain. V lost 0 bases to trimming and J lost 11 bases, with 13 bases between them. The CDR3 is 13 amino acids. Germline V gives CDR1 SGHTA, CDR2 FQGNSA. CDR3 region: CASSLALRIGAFF. Written as DNA, the CDR3 is TGTGCCAGCAGCTTAGCGCTAAGGATTGGGGCTTTCTTT.

This clonotype was seen repeatedly, ten times or more. This chain joins TRBV29-1 and TRBJ2-1; either TRBD1 or TRBD2 may fit D (5 bases each). V shed 4 bases and J shed 6 bases, with 10 bases lying between them. The CDR3 is made up of 12 amino acids. The germline V gene encodes CDR1 SQVTM and CDR2 ANQGSEA. The CDR3 DNA is TGCAGCGTTGCGGGGCTGGCCAATGAGCAGTTCTTC. It yields the protein CSVAGLANEQFF.

This clonotype appeared a few times. The chain uses TRBV12-3 or TRBV12-4 and TRBJ1-2; D call uncertain. Trimming took off 1 base at V and 2 bases at J, with 5 bases between the two ends. CDR3 length: 13 residues. The chain's CDR3 is CASSLGGNYGYTF. The CDR3 region has the DNA TGTGCCAGCAGTTTAGGAGGGAACTATGGCTACACCTTC.

This clonotype was seen a few times. CDR3 in amino acids: CASSYSVVGGRLDTQYF. The CDR3 nucleotides read TGTGCCAGCAGTTACTCGGTTGTAGGGGGACGACTGGATACGCAGTATTTT. The rearrangement links TRBV6-5 to TRBJ2-3; TRBD1 might be the D (6 bases). The germline V gene has CDR1 MNHEY and CDR2 SVGAGI. The CDR3 runs 17 residues. V gave up 0 bases and J gave up 6 bases, with 19 bases separating them.

Only a few counts were recorded for this clonotype. V is TRBV19 and J is TRBJ2-7; 13 nucleotides agree with TRBD2. Trimming removed 4 bases from V and 4 bases from J; junction bases left unmatched: 10. This CDR3 is built from 17 residues. Germline lookup yields CDR1 LNHDA and CDR2 SQIVND (reference sequence). CDR3 bases: TGTGCCAGTAGTAACACAAGGACTAGCGGGAGCTCTTACGAGCAGTACGTC. Its protein is CASSNTRTSGSSYEQYV.

The sample holds many counts of this clonotype. This chain connects TRBV6-6 to TRBJ1-4; D gene uncertain. The CDR3 is made up of 11 amino acids. V was shortened by 7 bases and J by 5 bases, with 5 bases between the two germline ends. Germline values: CDR1 MNHNY, CDR2 SVGAGI (reference sequence). CDR3 region: CASMGNEKLFF. The CDR3 nucleotides read TGTGCCAGCATGGGGAATGAAAAACTGTTTTTT.

V and J are TRBV7-2 and TRBJ2-3, with D possibly TRBD2 on 5 matching bases. Germline CDR1 SGHTA, CDR2 FQGNSA. V was cut by 5 bases and J by 1 base, with 13 bases left in between. The CDR3 is made up of 15 amino acids. The CDR3 DNA follows: TGTGCCAGCAGCCCGGACTCGTTGGGCACAGATACGCAGTATTTT. Translating gives CASSPDSLGTDTQYF.